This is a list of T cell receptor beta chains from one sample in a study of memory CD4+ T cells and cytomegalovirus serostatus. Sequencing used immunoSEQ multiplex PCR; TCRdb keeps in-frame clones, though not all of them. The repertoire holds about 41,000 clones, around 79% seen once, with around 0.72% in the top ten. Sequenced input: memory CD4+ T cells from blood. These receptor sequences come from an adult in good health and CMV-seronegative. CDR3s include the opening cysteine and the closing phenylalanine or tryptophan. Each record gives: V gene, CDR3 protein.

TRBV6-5 CASRSLTQGLMGAFF
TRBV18 CASSPRDSARNEQFF
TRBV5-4 CASSLGTSGLDTQYF
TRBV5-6 CASIQSPLNTEAFF
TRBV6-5 CATGQGPYEQYF
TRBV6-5 CASRLSTGNYNEQFF
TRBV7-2 CASSLQKNTGELFF
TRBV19 CASKDSRFYGYTF
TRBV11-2 CASRGQGDNSPLHF
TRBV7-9 CASSRQDRGNSGNTIYF
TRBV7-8 CASRLGSLTKWDEQFF
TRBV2 CASSEAETGARNTEAFF
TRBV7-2 CASSLGGATPLSNQPQHF
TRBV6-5 CASSYDLSSYEQYF
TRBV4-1 CASSQGSRPEQFF
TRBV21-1 CASSKKGGWETQYF
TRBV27 CASRLREETQYF
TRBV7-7 CASSLESGETQYF
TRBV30 CAWSRTGGREKLFF
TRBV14 CASSLGGGTDTQYF
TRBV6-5 CASSYRSGGPNQPQHF
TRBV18 CASSGTSGWNEQFF
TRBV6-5 CASSYQSGADNSPLHF
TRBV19 CASSLRQGAIQPQHF
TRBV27 CASSPRDGYNEQFF
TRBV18 CASSRDNTEAFF
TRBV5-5 CASSLHRGQGYGYTF
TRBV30 CACKKTATYEQYF
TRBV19 CASKEQGANSPLHF
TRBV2 CASAGQQKETQYF
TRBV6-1 CASSDRGAPQKLFF
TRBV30 CAWRQRMNTEAFF
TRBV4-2 CASSPGGVDYEQYF
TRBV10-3 CATRRQLNTEAFF
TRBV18 CASSPSGDQPQHF
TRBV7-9 CASSLRENTYEQYF
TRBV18 CASSPNDRGWYEQYF
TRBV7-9 CASSPGGGNQPQHF
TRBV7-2 CASRRQGYNEQFF
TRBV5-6 CASSRGAGVGQPQHF
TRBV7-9 CASSLQWAHAGNTIYF
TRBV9 CASSVAPSLEQYF
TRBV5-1 CASSSHGPGTGANYGYTF
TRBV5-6 CASSLAGGNRKYNEQFF
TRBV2 CASSGDTNQPQHF
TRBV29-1 CSVGASVWWETQYF
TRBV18 CASSPATEYGYTF
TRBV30 CAWSVNGGNTIYF
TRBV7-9 CASSRILSRGKETQYF
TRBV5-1 CASSLTGQLANYGYTF
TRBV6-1 CASSGGVRGETQYF